Each of the 27 T cell receptor beta chains below was sequenced from the same sample in a study of human T cells and chemical hapten exposure. Time point defined: patch test 2, 6 weeks after DPC sensitization. Treatment described: therapeutic diphenylcyclopropenone sensitization with weekly scalp DPC. Each CDR3 protein gets one entry after TCRdb re-called the RACE reads with MiXCR. The data contain about 54,000 distinct CDR3 sequences, around 9.5% of them singletons. The sequenced sample was whole blood, obtained in connection with sensitization to the hapten diphenylcyclopropenone (DPC). Source of these receptors: a woman in her forties or fifties with alopecia areata. Some clones in this sample may be carry-over from other donors' samples.

Comments on this clonotype: The junction shows a germline mismatch at one end, possibly a read error. V is TRBV20-1 and J is TRBJ2-7, with a weak D call TRBD2 (6 bases). Per germline, CDR1 DFQATT and CDR2 SNEGSKA (reference sequence). The CDR3 covers 14 residues. Here the CDR3 reads CSARESGLFYGQYF. The DNA of the CDR3 is TGCAGTGCTAGAGAGTCGGGACTTTTCTACGGGCAGTACTTC.

Ten or more counts support this clonotype. The J gene is TRBJ2-7, the V gene TRBV12-3 or TRBV12-4; no clear D. V gave up 2 bases and J gave up 0 bases, with 5 bases separating them. The CDR3 loop spans 13 amino acids. CDR3 amino acids: CASSLSTSYEQYF. The CDR3 DNA follows: TGTGCCAGCAGTTTATCGACCTCCTACGAGCAGTACTTC.

V and J are TRBV12-3 or TRBV12-4 and TRBJ1-1; TRBD1 is a possible D gene (5 bases). The CDR3 runs 12 residues. V lost 3 bases, J lost 8 bases, and 10 bases lay in between. The CDR3 reads CASSFRDGEAFF. CDR3 DNA sequence: TGTGCCAGCAGTTTTCGGGACGGCGAAGCTTTCTTT.

Only a few counts were recorded for this clonotype. The V gene is TRBV6-6, the J gene TRBJ2-3; 8 bases are shared with TRBD2. From germline, CDR1 is MNHNY and CDR2 SVGAGI (reference sequence). CDR3 length: 18 residues. Trimming took 0 bases from V and 0 from J; bases not matched to a gene: 8. This chain's CDR3 is CASSYSGGGFTSTDTQYF. Written as DNA, the CDR3 is TGTGCCAGCAGTTACTCCGGGGGGGGTTTTACTAGCACAGATACGCAGTATTTT.

The V gene is TRBV18, the J gene TRBJ1-5; a possible D gene is TRBD1 (6 bases). Germline CDR1 is KGHSH and CDR2 is LQKENI. V was pared by 2 bases and J by 4 bases, with 12 bases between. This CDR3 spans 15 amino acids. The CDR3 DNA follows: TGTGCCAGCTCACCAGCAGGGGCCCTTAATCAGCCCCAGCATTTT. This encodes CASSPAGALNQPQHF.

The chain is built from TRBV10-3 and TRBJ2-7; D is uncertain. The V gene's germline CDR1 is ENHRY and CDR2 SYGVKD. The CDR3 contains 14 residues. V dropped 4 bases and J dropped 6 bases, with 16 bases sitting between them. The CDR3 DNA reads TGTGCCATCAGTGTAGAACTACTGACCTCCGAGCAGTACTTC. Translated, it gives CAISVELLTSEQYF.

This clonotype has at least ten counts. This sequence joins TRBV2 and TRBJ1-1, with no clear D. V lost 5 bases and J 1 base, leaving 14 bases between the germline ends. The CDR3 has 15 residues. Per germline, CDR1 SNHLY and CDR2 FYNNEI. CDR3 DNA: TGTGCCAGCAGTCCAGTCCCCTGGGGGAACACTGAAGCTTTCTTT. Translated: CASSPVPWGNTEAFF.

This chain uses TRBV9 with TRBJ2-7; no firm D call. The V end was cut by 0 bases, the J end by 2 bases, with 9 bases between. Germline V CDR1 and CDR2: SGDLS, YYNGEE. CDR3 length: 14 amino acids. In DNA, the CDR3 is TGTGCCAGCAGCGTAGATATGGGCCCCTACGAGCAGTACTTC. Protein product: CASSVDMGPYEQYF.

In this sample, this clonotype turned up a few times. The chain combines TRBV18 with TRBJ1-5; D uncertain. Per germline, CDR1 KGHSH and CDR2 LQKENI. The CDR3 sequence is 15 residues long. V dropped 4 bases and J dropped 4 bases, with 14 bases sitting between them. In DNA form, the CDR3 reads TGTGCCAGCTCACTAGAACCGGGTGTTAATCAGCCCCAGCATTTT. Translation: CASSLEPGVNQPQHF. Full variable domain (missing parts from reference TRBV18 and TRBJ1-5): NAGVMQNPRHLVRRRGQEARLRCSPMKGHSHVYWYRQLPEEGLKFMVYLQKENIIDESGMPKERFSAEFPKEGPSILRIQQVVRGDSAAYFCASSLEPGVNQPQHFGDGTRLSIL.

This clonotype was recorded at least ten times. The chain is built from TRBV5-1 and TRBJ1-2, with 7 bases lining up with TRBD1. V was clipped by 4 bases and J by 0 bases; unmatched bases: 9. In germline, CDR1 is SGHRS, CDR2 YFSETQ. The CDR3 covers 16 residues. CDR3 nucleotides: TGCGCCAGCAGCCCCGGAGAAACAGGGGCTAACTATGGCTACACCTTC. Translating it yields CASSPGETGANYGYTF.

This clonotype was found a few times. The rearrangement uses TRBV5-1 and TRBJ2-5, with D uncertain. Between the trimmed V and J ends, which lost 3 bases and 2 bases, there was a span of 17 bases. CDR1 and CDR2 from the germline V gene are SGHRS and YFSETQ. This CDR3 is built from 16 residues. The CDR3 DNA follows: TGCGCCAGCAGCTGGGGTCCAACCCCAACGCAAGAGACCCAGTACTTC. Encoded protein: CASSWGPTPTQETQYF. The full variable domain, with the rest looked up from reference TRBV5-1 and TRBJ2-5, is KAGVTQTPRYLIKTRGQQVTLSCSPISGHRSVSWYQQTPGQGLQFLFEYFSETQRNKGNFPGRFSGRQFSNSRSEMNVSTLELGDSALYLCASSWGPTPTQETQYFGPGTRLLVL.

The gene calls are TRBV29-1 and TRBJ2-7; 7 nucleotides align to TRBD2. Germline CDR1 SQVTM, CDR2 ANQGSEA. With 6 bases clipped from V and 6 bases from J, the junction kept 14 bases outside the gene matches. The CDR3 spans 14 residues. The CDR3 DNA follows: TGCAGCGTCGATAACGGGAGGTTCGTCGGCGAGCAGTACTTC. Residues: CSVDNGRFVGEQYF.

This clonotype has a handful of counts. The V gene is TRBV4-2, the J gene TRBJ1-6, with 7 bases identical to TRBD1. The CDR3 length is 17 residues. V lost 0 bases and J lost 7; bases outside the gene matches: 9. Germline CDR1 and CDR2: LGHNA and YNFKEQ. The CDR3 reads CASSQERRGQSNSPLHF. For the CDR3, the DNA is TGTGCCAGCAGCCAAGAACGGCGGGGACAGAGCAATTCACCCCTCCACTTT.

Ten or more counts support this clonotype. V and J are TRBV20-1 and TRBJ2-5, with no clear D. Trimming took 6 bases from V and 5 from J, leaving 10 bases between them. CDR1 and CDR2 from the germline V gene are DFQATT and SNEGSKA (reference sequence). CDR3 length: 11 amino acids. CDR3 sequence: CSAVDTETQYF. The CDR3 DNA sequence: TGCAGTGCCGTAGATACCGAGACCCAGTACTTC.

This clonotype was seen only a few times. This chain uses TRBV7-2 with TRBJ2-7; TRBD1 might be the D (7 bases). This CDR3 contains 14 residues. From germline, CDR1 is SGHTA and CDR2 FQGNSA. The V end lost 2 bases, the J end lost 4 bases, and 12 bases lay between the germline ends. The CDR3 nucleotides are TGTGCCAGCAGCTTACAGGGGGGCGGGTACGAGCAGTACTTC. Protein sequence: CASSLQGGGYEQYF.

This chain connects TRBV10-1 to TRBJ1-1; D uncertain. The CDR3 runs 15 residues. CDR1 and CDR2 (germline): WNHNN, SYGVQD (reference sequence). Trimming removed 3 bases at V and 5 bases at J, with 16 bases between. In DNA, the CDR3 is TGCGCCAGCAGTGATATGGACGGACCCTGGACTGAAGCTTTCTTT. It translates to CASSDMDGPWTEAFF.

There are many counts of this clonotype. This chain connects TRBV29-1 to TRBJ1-5; the D gene is possibly TRBD1 (6 bases). V lost 4 bases, J lost 5 bases, and 12 bases lay in between. Per germline, CDR1 SQVTM and CDR2 ANQGSEA. The CDR3 spans 13 residues. The CDR3 reads CSVARTEDQPQHF. The DNA of the CDR3 is TGCAGCGTTGCGCGGACAGAGGATCAGCCCCAGCATTTT.

Comments on this clonotype: Possible read error: a much larger clone is one base away. V and J are TRBV6-5 and TRBJ2-5, with 8 bases lining up with TRBD2. V lost 6 bases, J lost 5 bases, and 8 bases stayed unmatched. Germline values: CDR1 MNHEY, CDR2 SVGAGI. CDR3 length: 14 residues. The CDR3 DNA reads as TGTGCCAGCAGGTTTAACGGGAGGGCTGAGACCCAGTACTTC. Protein: CASRFNGRAETQYF.

This clonotype has more than one count but fewer than ten. This chain joins TRBV28 and TRBJ2-7; a weak D match, TRBD2 (6 bases). The V end was cut by 6 bases, the J end by 7 bases, with 19 bases between. From germline, CDR1 is MDHEN and CDR2 SYDVKM. The CDR3 contains 14 residues. CDR3 residues: CASSPGVPSGEQYF. In DNA form, the CDR3 reads TGTGCCAGCAGCCCGGGAGTCCCCAGTGGAGAGCAGTACTTC. The full variable domain, in which reference TRBV28 and TRBJ2-7 provide the parts outside the CDR3, is DVKVTQSSRYLVKRTGEKVFLECVQDMDHENMFWYRQDPGLGLRLIYFSYDVKMKEKGDIPEGYSVSREKKERFSLILESASTNQTSMYLCASSPGVPSGEQYFGPGTRLTVT.

This clonotype was recorded many times. The V call is TRBV2, the J call TRBJ1-2; tentative D call: TRBD1 (5 bases). Per germline, CDR1 SNHLY and CDR2 FYNNEI. The CDR3 has 14 amino acids. The ends were cut back, 1 base at V and 5 bases at J, with 11 bases in the middle. The CDR3 DNA reads TGTGCCAGCAGTGAAGTCAGGGAATCTTATGGCTACACCTTC. This encodes CASSEVRESYGYTF.

This clonotype was seen ten or more times. The gene calls are TRBV19 and TRBJ2-5; the D gene is possibly TRBD2 (5 bases). The germline V gene has CDR1 LNHDA and CDR2 SQIVND (reference sequence). The CDR3 sequence is 13 residues long. V was clipped by 7 bases and J by 4 bases, with 13 bases between them. CDR3 protein: CASTTPGLETQYF. Written as DNA, the CDR3 is TGTGCCAGTACCACCCCGGGGTTAGAGACCCAGTACTTC.

This clonotype was seen a few times. The genes are TRBV12-3 or TRBV12-4 and TRBJ2-7; D is possibly TRBD1 (6 bases). The V and J ends lost 1 base and 6 bases respectively, with 7 bases between them. The CDR3 runs 12 residues. CDR3 residues: CASSLGDIEQYF. The CDR3 region has the DNA TGTGCCAGCAGTTTAGGGGACATCGAGCAGTACTTC.

This clonotype was observed a handful of times. The chain has TRBV18 and TRBJ2-3; 7 bases are shared with TRBD2. Germline values: CDR1 KGHSH, CDR2 LQKENI. The CDR3 covers 14 residues. The trim removed 5 bases at V and 5 bases at J, leaving 7 bases unmatched. The CDR3 nucleotides read TGTGCCAGCTCAACGGCGGGAGAGGTAGATACGCAGTATTTT. It is translated as CASSTAGEVDTQYF.

This chain connects TRBV25-1 to TRBJ2-1; 7 positions match TRBD2. The CDR3 is 13 amino acids. The germline CDR1 and CDR2 sequences are MGHDK and SYGVNS. Unmatched junction bases numbered 2, after V lost 1 base and J lost 8 bases. The CDR3 protein is CASSELGGDEQFF. As DNA, the CDR3 is TGTGCCAGCAGTGAATTGGGGGGGGATGAGCAGTTCTTC.

Only a few counts were recorded for this clonotype. The J gene is TRBJ2-2, the V gene TRBV12-3 or TRBV12-4; D uncertain. Trimming left V 5 bases short and J 4 bases short, with 14 bases between. The CDR3 loop spans 15 amino acids. The CDR3: CASSRHKTPTGELFF. In DNA, the CDR3 is TGTGCCAGCAGTCGACACAAGACTCCCACCGGGGAGCTGTTTTTT.

This clonotype has more than one count but fewer than ten. V usage is TRBV29-1 and J usage is TRBJ2-2; 7 bases fit TRBD1. V shed 5 bases and J 7 bases; nucleotides not matched to a gene: 7. The CDR3 is 13 residues long. Germline CDR1 and CDR2: SQVTM and ANQGSEA. The CDR3 reads CSVTATGIGELFF. CDR3 in DNA: TGCAGCGTTACCGCGACAGGGATCGGGGAGCTGTTTTTT.

This clonotype occurred many times. V and J are TRBV29-1 and TRBJ2-1, with 14 bases that match TRBD2. The CDR3 spans 15 residues. Trimming at V came to 6 bases and at J to 9 bases, leaving 10 bases not matched to a gene. CDR1 SQVTM and CDR2 ANQGSEA come from the germline V gene. The CDR3, as DNA: TGCAGCGTCGACGGGACTAGCGGGAGTTTCGGTGAGCAGTTCTTC. This codes for CSVDGTSGSFGEQFF.